This T cell receptor beta chain was found in a study of regulatory T cells in long-lasting Graves disease. Turning to this clonotype: This likely traces to a read error, being one base from a far larger clone. The CDR3 does not close with the conserved phenylalanine or tryptophan, likely indicating a read error.

As for time point: newly diagnosed GD, antithyroid drugs for less than 3 months. The TCR library used RNA extracted from PBMCs. iRepertoire HTBI primers and Arm-PCR of CDR3 regions built TCR beta libraries. Using its own MiXCR run on the multiplex PCR reads, TCRdb lists one record per CDR3 protein. The data show more than 400,000 distinct CDR3 sequences, with about 16% seen just once and less than 15% held by the top ten. Per the germline V gene, CDR1 is MDHEN and CDR2 is SYDVKM. With 7 bases removed from V and 7 bases from J, the gap between germline ends came to 20 bases. The CDR3 extends over 14 amino acids. The sample also formed part of further work on T cells in Graves' hyperthyroidism and ophthalmopathy.

The starting material was peripheral blood mononuclear cells (PBMCs), obtained at new diagnosis, from a patient treated with antithyroid drugs. J is TRBJ2-7 and V is TRBV28, with D tentatively TRBD2 (6 bases). This TCR was recovered from a man between 35 and 55 years old with Graves disease. Here the CDR3 reads CASTLSRGISEQYL. The CDR3 region has the DNA TGTGCCAGCACCCTCTCGCGCGGGATATCGGAGCAGTACCTC.